A selection of T cell receptor beta chains follows, all from one sample in a study of PD-1 blockade in classical Hodgkin lymphoma. Libraries were prepared by immunoSEQ multiplex PCR; TCRdb keeps only in-frame clonotypes and omits some of them. This table has fewer than 90,000 clones, 89% appearing once. Sequencing used peripheral blood mononuclear cells (PBMCs), obtained at baseline. These receptors originate from a human donor with classical Hodgkin lymphoma. The CDR3 runs from the conserved cysteine through the conserved F or W. D genes are given only for firm matches. Not all rows give a size; the values are once, few, many and, for expanded clones, a class.

J	V	size	D	DNA	CDR3
TRBJ1-1	TRBV28	.	.	TGTGCCAGCAGTTTTCGACTGCTGAACACTGAAGCTTTCTTT	CASSFRLLNTEAFF
TRBJ2-6	TRBV30	.	.	TGTGCCTGGAGGTTTTCTGGGGCCAACGTCCTGACTTTC	CAWRFSGANVLTF
TRBJ2-5	TRBV7-2	.	TRBD2	TGTGCCAGCAGCGGCATGACTGCGGGGGGCCTAGGGGAGACCCAGTACTTC	CASSGMTAGGLGETQYF
TRBJ2-2	TRBV29-1	few	TRBD1	TGCAGCGTCCCGGGACAGGTTTCCGGGGAGCTGTTTTTT	CSVPGQVSGELFF
TRBJ1-1	TRBV2	.	.	TGTGCCAGCAGTGAATTGTCGAAAGCTTTCTTT	CASSELSKAFF
TRBJ2-1	TRBV23-1	.	TRBD2	TGCGCCAGCAGTCCCCCGCGTGGACTAGCGGGAAAGAGGAGATGGCTCAGTAATGAGCAGTTCTTC	CASSPPRGLAGKRRWLSNEQFF
TRBJ1-2	TRBV19	.	.	TGTGCCAGTAGCCCCTCGGGAGGGGTACAGAATTCCTATGGCTACACCTTC	CASSPSGGVQNSYGYTF
TRBJ2-7	TRBV28	.	TRBD1	TGTGCCAGCAGTTTAGCCCGTTCGACAGGGATCGGACACGAGCAGTACTTC	CASSLARSTGIGHEQYF
TRBJ1-5	TRBV27	few	TRBD1	TGTGCCAGCAGTCGACAGGGAAAGGGGGATAGCAATCAGCCCCAGCATTTT	CASSRQGKGDSNQPQHF
TRBJ2-1	TRBV6-6	.	TRBD2	TGTGCCAGCAGTCCCGGGACTAGCGGTTACAATGAGCAGTTCTTC	CASSPGTSGYNEQFF
TRBJ2-7	TRBV25-1	.	.	TGTGCCAGCAGTGATTCCTACGAGCAGTACTTC	CASSDSYEQYF
TRBJ1-5	TRBV2	few	.	TGTGCCAGCAGTCGGGTAACTCAGCCCCAGCATTTT	CASSRVTQPQHF
TRBJ2-3	TRBV27	.	TRBD1	TGTGCCAGCAGGACAGGGTTAGATACGCAGTATTTT	CASRTGLDTQYF
TRBJ1-2	TRBV19	.	.	TGTGCCAGCAACAGGGAAGGCTATGGCTACACCTTC	CASNREGYGYTF
TRBJ2-2	TRBV5-1	few	.	TGCGCCAGCAGCTTGTCGACTCGGGCCGGGGAGCTGTTTTTT	CASSLSTRAGELFF
TRBJ1-2	TRBV11-2	.	TRBD1	TGTGCCAGCAGCTTAGGGACAGGGGGCCATAAATCGTATGGCTACACCTTC	CASSLGTGGHKSYGYTF
TRBJ2-7	TRBV28	.	.	TGTGCCAGCAGTGAGGCCCAGGCAGGGGCCTACGAGCAGTACTTC	CASSEAQAGAYEQYF
TRBJ1-2	TRBV30	.	.	TGTGCCTGGAGTCCCACCTCTGGCTACACCTTC	CAWSPTSGYTF
TRBJ1-2	TRBV5-6	.	.	TGTGCCAGCAGCTTTGGCAGCAACTATGGCTACACCTTC	CASSFGSNYGYTF
TRBJ2-1	TRBV19	.	TRBD1	TGTGCCAGTAGACAGGGGGCGTTCAATGAGCAGTTCTTC	CASRQGAFNEQFF
TRBJ1-1	TRBV5-4	.	.	TGTGCCAGCAGCTTGAGTCCAGGAGGGAACACTGAAGCTTTCTTT	CASSLSPGGNTEAFF
TRBJ2-7	TRBV11-2	.	.	TGTGCCAGCAGCTTAGAATTCGGGGGCGAGCAGTACTTC	CASSLEFGGEQYF
TRBJ2-2	TRBV28	few	.	TGTGCCAGCAGTTTTAACAGGGTGCTCACCGGGGAGCTGTTTTTT	CASSFNRVLTGELFF
TRBJ1-5	TRBV6-6	.	.	TGTGCCAGCAGAGGCGCCGGGACCCTCAATCAGCCCCAGCATTTT	CASRGAGTLNQPQHF
TRBJ1-2	TRBV19	.	.	TGTGCCAGTATCCAACCGTCGGCAGGGGATGGCTACACCTTC	CASIQPSAGDGYTF
TRBJ2-5	TRBV7-9	.	.	TGTGCCAGCAGCCACATCCTCCTGGGGCAGGGAGGAGAGACCCAGTACTTC	CASSHILLGQGGETQYF
TRBJ2-1	TRBV18	.	.	TGTGCCAGCTCACCAGGACTCTCCGAGCATGAGCAGTTCTTC	CASSPGLSEHEQFF
TRBJ2-7	TRBV11-1	.	TRBD1	TGTGCCTCATCCAAGGACAGGGTAAGCGAGCAGTACTTC	CASSKDRVSEQYF
TRBJ2-1	TRBV6-5	once	.	TGTGCCAGCAGCTTAACTAGGAGGGGTTCGTATGAGCAGTTCTTC	CASSLTRRGSYEQFF
TRBJ1-1	TRBV7-9	.	.	TGTGCCAGCAGCCCCCCTAACGGTGAAGCTTTCTTT	CASSPPNGEAFF
TRBJ2-2	TRBV11-2	.	.	TGTGCCAGCAGCTTAGTTGGAGGGGCGGGCACCGGGGAGCTGTTTTTT	CASSLVGGAGTGELFF
TRBJ2-7	TRBV10-2	.	TRBD2	TGCGCCAGCAAGGAGCAGCGGGGTTCCTACGAGCAGTACTTC	CASKEQRGSYEQYF
TRBJ1-1	TRBV4-1	.	TRBD1	TGCGCCAGCAGCGGACCAGGGGGCCTTGACACTGAAGCTTTCTTT	CASSGPGGLDTEAFF
TRBJ2-6	TRBV25-1	.	TRBD2	TGTGCCAGCAGTCGTCTAGCGGGAGCTGGGGCCAACGTCCTGACTTTC	CASSRLAGAGANVLTF
TRBJ2-7	TRBV18	.	TRBD1	TGTGCCAGCTCACCACTTCCGACAGGGGGCTCCTACGAGCAGTACTTC	CASSPLPTGGSYEQYF
TRBJ1-4	TRBV6-4	.	TRBD1	TGTGCCAGCAGTGACTCTCAGGGGGCGGGTGAAAAACTGTTTTTT	CASSDSQGAGEKLFF
TRBJ2-7	TRBV5-4	.	.	TGTGCCAGCAGAATTGGTGGCTCCTTGATTTACGAGCAGTACTTC	CASRIGGSLIYEQYF
TRBJ2-1	TRBV7-8	.	.	TGTGCCAGCAGCTTAGAGGCGGGGACCCCCTACAATGAGCAGTTCTTC	CASSLEAGTPYNEQFF
TRBJ2-5	TRBV11-2	.	.	TGTGCCAGCAGCCCCCCTCCCTTAAGCGAGACCCAGTACTTC	CASSPPPLSETQYF
TRBJ2-7	TRBV27	once	TRBD1	TGTGCCAGCAGTCCAGGGACAGGGCCCACCTACGAGCAGTACTTC	CASSPGTGPTYEQYF
TRBJ2-1	TRBV7-9	.	.	TGTGCCAGCAGCTCGACTCGGAATGAGCAGTTCTTC	CASSSTRNEQFF
TRBJ1-1	TRBV14	.	.	TGTGCCAGCAGCGGGGACTCGAACACTGAAGCTTTCTTT	CASSGDSNTEAFF